This T cell receptor beta chain came from a study of regulatory T cells in long-lasting Graves disease. This clonotype was found many times. Its antigen is still unknown. The time point here: newly diagnosed GD, antithyroid drugs for less than 3 months. After RNA was extracted from PBMCs, the TCR library was made from it. Study-wide results and caveats: There were preferences for TRBV28, TRBJ1-2 and TRBJ2-5 in persistent disease. The analysis examined peripheral blood only and excluded thyroid tissue. Persistent Graves' disease cases displayed lower TCR diversity than newly diagnosed ones.

Arm-PCR of CDR3 regions and iRepertoire HTBI primers were the basis on which TCR beta libraries were built. From the multiplex PCR reads, TCRdb called clonotypes with MiXCR, one entry per CDR3 protein. Found here are approximately 230,000 distinct CDR3 sequences, around 17% of them singletons; the top ten hold roughly a fifth. V was trimmed by 7 bases and J by 5 bases, leaving 29 bases between them. The germline V gene encodes CDR1 SNHLY and CDR2 FYNNEI. The CDR3 sequence is 18 residues long. This receptor was taken from a female donor with Graves disease. The chain uses TRBV2 and TRBJ2-5; possibly TRBD1 or TRBD2 for D (6 bases each). The material was peripheral blood mononuclear cells (PBMCs), obtained at new diagnosis, from a patient treated with antithyroid drugs. CDR3 DNA: TGTGCCAGCATGGGGGCCGGGGGTGCGGGCCTACCCTCGGAGACCCAGTACTTC. The encoded protein is CASMGAGGAGLPSETQYF.